This T cell receptor (beta chain) is drawn from a study of PD-1 blockade in mismatch repair-deficient tumors. Deletions cut 5 bases from V and 5 bases from J, with 12 bases between. The germline V gene has CDR1 MNHEY and CDR2 SMNVEV (reference sequence). The CDR3 is 14 amino acids. The data were produced by immunoSEQ multiplex PCR, yet TCRdb's version contains in-frame clones alone and is incomplete. Among under 85,000 clones listed, approximately 78% were seen once. The TCR sequence derives from an adult with mismatch repair-deficient cancer. This sample comprised peripheral blood, obtained 2 weeks after starting pembrolizumab. The genes are TRBV27 and TRBJ1-4; D not certain. Here the CDR3 reads CASSPPGANEKLFF. CDR3 nucleotide sequence: TGTGCCAGCAGTCCACCGGGTGCGAATGAAAAACTGTTTTTT. Using reference TRBV27 and TRBJ1-4 for the parts outside the CDR3, the full variable domain is EAQVTQNPRYLITVTGKKLTVTCSQNMNHEYMSWYRQDPGLGLRQIYYSMNVEVTDKGDVPEGYKVSRKEKRNFPLILESPSPNQTSLYFCASSPPGANEKLFFGSGTQLSVL.